Below are 9 T cell receptor beta chains sequenced from a single sample in a study of T cells in Graves' hyperthyroidism and ophthalmopathy. From RNA transcripts, TCR beta CDR3 regions were amplified. The HTBI primer set served for first-round RT-PCR of the TCR CDR3. A single record per CDR3 protein comes from TCRdb applying MiXCR to the multiplex PCR reads. The sample has about 98,000 distinct CDR3 sequences, approximately 42% seen once. Sequencing was done on a sample of peripheral blood or thyroid tissue (not recorded which). These receptors came from a woman in her 30s with Graves' hyperthyroidism.

Many counts were recorded for this clonotype. The chain combines TRBV3-1 with TRBJ2-7; 13 positions match TRBD2. The CDR3 runs 14 residues. Germline-derived CDR1 and CDR2 are LGHDT and YNNKEL (reference sequence). V was pared by 4 bases and J by 4 bases, with 1 base of the junction left unmatched. The CDR3 sequence is CASSRLAGGYEQYF. CDR3 nucleotides: TGTGCCAGCAGCCGACTAGCGGGAGGTTACGAGCAGTACTTC.

This clonotype was counted many times. The V and J genes are TRBV5-4 and TRBJ2-7; either TRBD1 or TRBD2 may supply D (5 bases each). V lost 10 bases and J 7 bases, leaving 24 bases between the germline ends. Per germline, CDR1 SGHNT and CDR2 YYREEE (reference sequence). The CDR3 is 14 residues long. This chain's CDR3 is CAGSSGTTPGEQYF. For the CDR3, the DNA is TGTGCCGGATCTTCCGGGACCACCCCCGGGGAGCAGTACTTC. Supplemented by reference TRBV5-4 and TRBJ2-7, the full variable domain reads ETGVTQSPTHLIKTRGQQVTLRCSSQSGHNTVSWYQQALGQGPQFIFQYYREEENGRGNFPPRFSGLQFPNYSSELNVNALELDDSALYLCAGSSGTTPGEQYFGPGTRLTVT.

The CDR3 protein is CASSPPSNEKLFF. DNA for the CDR3: TGTGCCAGCTCACCACCCAGTAATGAAAAACTGTTTTTT. The chain links TRBV18 to TRBJ1-4; D is uncertain. Trimming took off 0 bases at V and 4 bases at J, with 3 bases between the two ends. This CDR3 contains 13 residues. CDR1 and CDR2 from the germline V gene are KGHSH and LQKENI.

The rearrangement joins TRBV12-3 or TRBV12-4 to TRBJ2-5; D is perhaps TRBD1 or TRBD2 (5 bases each). Trimming removed 6 bases from V and 5 bases from J, with 19 bases in between. The CDR3 extends over 15 amino acids. The CDR3: CASSYPSGAGETQYF. Here the CDR3 DNA reads TGTGCCAGCAGCTACCCATCCGGGGCAGGGGAGACCCAGTACTTC.

This clonotype was seen repeatedly, ten times or more. V and J are TRBV19 and TRBJ1-5, with a possible D match to TRBD1 (6 bases). V was shortened by 9 bases and J by 5 bases, with 14 bases between the two germline ends. The CDR3 has 13 amino acids. CDR1 is LNHDA and CDR2 is SQIVND in the germline V gene (reference sequence). The CDR3 DNA sequence: TGTGCCAGCCGGGCCACAGGGCATCAGCCCCAGCATTTT. This codes for CASRATGHQPQHF.

This clonotype was detected many times. The rearrangement links TRBV20-1 to TRBJ2-5; weak D call: TRBD1 (5 bases). Germline V gene sequence: CDR1 DFQATT, CDR2 SNEGSKA (reference sequence). The CDR3 runs 12 residues. V shed 5 bases and J shed 2 bases, with 9 bases lying between them. The CDR3 DNA reads TGCAGTGCTGCTGGGGCTCAAGAGACCCAGTACTTC. Its translation: CSAAGAQETQYF.

The chain joins TRBV9 to TRBJ1-4, with TRBD1 identical over 9 bases. The CDR3 extends over 16 amino acids. Germline lookup yields CDR1 SGDLS and CDR2 YYNGEE. V shed 3 bases and J 8 bases; nucleotides not matched to a gene: 11. This CDR3 is CASSASGTGIGEKLFF. The DNA for the CDR3 is TGTGCCAGCAGCGCTTCCGGGACAGGGATTGGAGAAAAACTGTTTTTT.

This clonotype was seen just once. The chain recombines TRBV7-6 with TRBJ2-7; 12 bases line up with TRBD1. CDR3 length: 14 amino acids. CDR1 is SGHVS and CDR2 is FNYEAQ in the germline V gene. V dropped 6 bases and J dropped 7; count of bases not matched to a gene: 7. The CDR3 nucleotides read TGTGCCAGCAGTTTGGGACAGGGGGCAGAAGAGCAGTACTTC. This gives the protein CASSLGQGAEEQYF.

The CDR3 protein is CASSLADRGTEAFF. The CDR3 region has the DNA TGTGCCAGCAGCTTAGCGGACAGGGGGACTGAAGCTTTCTTT. The J gene is TRBJ1-1, the V gene TRBV7-9; 10 positions agree with TRBD1. Per the germline V gene, CDR1 is SEHNR and CDR2 is FQNEAQ (reference sequence). V gave up 0 bases and J gave up 5 bases; unmatched junction bases: 0. The CDR3 sequence is 14 residues long.